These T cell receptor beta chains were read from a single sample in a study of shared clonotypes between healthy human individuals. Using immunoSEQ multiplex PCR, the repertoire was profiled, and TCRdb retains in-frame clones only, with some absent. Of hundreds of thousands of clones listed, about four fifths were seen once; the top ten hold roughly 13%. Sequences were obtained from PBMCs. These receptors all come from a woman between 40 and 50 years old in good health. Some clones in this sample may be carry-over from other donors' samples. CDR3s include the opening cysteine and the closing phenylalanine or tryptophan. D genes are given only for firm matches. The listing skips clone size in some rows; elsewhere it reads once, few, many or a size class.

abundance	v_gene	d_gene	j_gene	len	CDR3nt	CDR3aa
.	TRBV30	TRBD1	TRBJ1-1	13	TGTGCCTGGCAACACAGGGGAGACACTGAAGCTTTCTTT	CAWQHRGDTEAFF
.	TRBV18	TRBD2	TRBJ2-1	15	TGTGCCAGCTCACCACTTGCGGGAGGGTACAATGAGCAGTTCTTC	CASSPLAGGYNEQFF
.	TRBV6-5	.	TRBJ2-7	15	TGTGCCAGCAGTTACTCGAGTGCTAGCGCCTACGAGCAGTACTTC	CASSYSSASAYEQYF
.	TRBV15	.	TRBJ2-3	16	TGTGCCACCAGCAGAGAGGGCCGCGAGTCCACAGATACGCAGTATTTT	CATSREGRESTDTQYF
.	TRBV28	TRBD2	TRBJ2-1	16	TGTGCCAGCAGGACGAGTAGCGGGAGCTCCTACAATGAGCAGTTCTTC	CASRTSSGSSYNEQFF
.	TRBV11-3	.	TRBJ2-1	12	TGTGCCAGCAGCTTAGCCAGGAATGAGCAGTTCTTC	CASSLARNEQFF
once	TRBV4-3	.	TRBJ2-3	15	TGCGCCAGCAGCCAAGATCGGAGAACCACAGATACGCAGTATTTT	CASSQDRRTTDTQYF
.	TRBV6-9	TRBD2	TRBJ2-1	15	TGTGCCAGCAGTTATTCGACTAGCGGGGACAATGAGCAGTTCTTC	CASSYSTSGDNEQFF
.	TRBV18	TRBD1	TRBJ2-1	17	TGTGCCAGCTCACCTACAGGGGGCTTAAGCCCCTACAATGAGCAGTTCTTC	CASSPTGGLSPYNEQFF
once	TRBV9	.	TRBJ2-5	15	TGTGCCAGCAGCGTAGCCCTAGGGGCCCAAGAGACCCAGTACTTC	CASSVALGAQETQYF
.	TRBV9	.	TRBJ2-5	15	TGTGCCAGCAGCGTAGATCCTAGCAGCCAAGAGACCCAGTACTTC	CASSVDPSSQETQYF
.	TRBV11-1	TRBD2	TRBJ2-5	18	TGTGCCAGCAGCTTGAGCCGTCGACTAGCGGGAGTAGGAGAGACCCAGTACTTC	CASSLSRRLAGVGETQYF
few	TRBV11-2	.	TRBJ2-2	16	TGTGCCAGCAGCTTACTACCAGGCGCGAACACCGGGGAGCTGTTTTTT	CASSLLPGANTGELFF
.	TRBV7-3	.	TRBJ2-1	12	TGTGCCAGCAGCTTTTTAGGTGGAGAGCAGTTCTTC	CASSFLGGEQFF
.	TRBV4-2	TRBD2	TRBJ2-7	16	TGTGCCAGCAGCCGAGAACGACTAGCGGGAGAAAACGAGCAGTACTTC	CASSRERLAGENEQYF
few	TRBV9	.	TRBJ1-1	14	TGTGCCAGCAGCGTAGTTGGGGGGGCCACTGAAGCTTTCTTT	CASSVVGGATEAFF
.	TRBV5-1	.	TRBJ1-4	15	TGCGCCAGCAGCTTGGCCAAGCTCCGAGGGGAAAAACTGTTTTTT	CASSLAKLRGEKLFF
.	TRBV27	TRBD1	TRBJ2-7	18	TGTGCCAGTGCCCCCCTCGGGACAGGGGAAATAACTTCCTACGAGCAGTACTTC	CASAPLGTGEITSYEQYF
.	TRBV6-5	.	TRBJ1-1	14	TGTGCCAGCAGGCGAGGTACAGCGAACACTGAAGCTTTCTTT	CASRRGTANTEAFF
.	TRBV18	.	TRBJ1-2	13	TGTGCCAGCTCACCACAGGGGTACTATGGCTACACCTTC	CASSPQGYYGYTF
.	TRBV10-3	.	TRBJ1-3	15	TGTGCCATCAGTGGACCTTCGGGGAGTGGAAACACCATATATTTT	CAISGPSGSGNTIYF
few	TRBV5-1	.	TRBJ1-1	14	TGCGCCAGCAGCCCCTGGACAGAAAACACTGAAGCTTTCTTT	CASSPWTENTEAFF
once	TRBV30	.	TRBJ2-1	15	TGTGCCTGGAAGCTTCTGGGGGAGATAAGCAATGAGCAGTTCTTC	CAWKLLGEISNEQFF
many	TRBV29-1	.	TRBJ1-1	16	TGCAGCGTTGGGTCGGGGATCCTCAGGGCCTACACTGAAGCTTTCTTT	CSVGSGILRAYTEAFF
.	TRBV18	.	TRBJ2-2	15	TGTGCCAGCTCACCGGGACGGACGAACACCGGGGAGCTGTTTTTT	CASSPGRTNTGELFF
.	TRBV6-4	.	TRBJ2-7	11	TGTGCCAGCAGTGACTCAAGGGAGCAGTACTTC	CASSDSREQYF
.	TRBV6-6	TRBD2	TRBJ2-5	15	TGTGCCAGCAGTTACTCACCCCCGGGAGGCGAGACCCAGTACTTC	CASSYSPPGGETQYF
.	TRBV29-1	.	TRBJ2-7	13	TGCAGCGTTGAATCGGACCTTTTCTACGAGCAGTACTTC	CSVESDLFYEQYF
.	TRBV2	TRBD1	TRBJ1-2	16	TGTGCCAGCAGTGAAGCCACCGACAGGGAGCTTCGGGGCTACACCTTC	CASSEATDRELRGYTF